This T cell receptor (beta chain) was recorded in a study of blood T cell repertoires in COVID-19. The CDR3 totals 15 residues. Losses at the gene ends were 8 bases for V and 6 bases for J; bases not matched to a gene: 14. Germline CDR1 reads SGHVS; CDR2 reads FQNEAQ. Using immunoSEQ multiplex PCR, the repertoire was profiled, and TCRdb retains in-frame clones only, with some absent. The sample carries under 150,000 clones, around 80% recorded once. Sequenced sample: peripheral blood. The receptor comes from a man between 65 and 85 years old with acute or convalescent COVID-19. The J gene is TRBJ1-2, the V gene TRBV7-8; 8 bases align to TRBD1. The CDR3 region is CASGLNLDRADGYTF. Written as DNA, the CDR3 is TGTGCCAGCGGCCTAAATTTGGACAGGGCAGATGGCTACACCTTC.